The 13 T cell receptor beta chains below were found in one sample sequenced in a study of shared clonotypes between healthy human individuals (dated by TCRdb to between 2020 and 2021). The library was made by the immunoSEQ multiplex PCR assay. The table comes from immuneACCESS by way of TCRdb, which keeps in-frame sequences with V and J called. Part of the clones is missing from these tables; in studies checked, under half for an unresolved V gene and the rest for unknown reasons. The sample contains around 2.5 million clones, approximately 93% of them found a single time. In total, the top ten clones hold 0.36% of the sample. The sample consisted of naive CD4+ T cells from PBMCs. What this sample's cell subset or site label stands for: CD45RA+ positively selected. The receptors were gathered from a man aged 18-30 years in good health. Some clones in this sample may be carry-over from other donors' samples.

The genes are TRBV28 and TRBJ2-1; the D gene is possibly TRBD2 (7 bases). The V end lost 1 base, the J end lost 4 bases, and 11 bases lay between the germline ends. Germline CDR1 reads MDHEN; CDR2 reads SYDVKM. There are 15 residues in the CDR3. CDR3 in DNA: TGTGCCAGCAGTTTATTGGGGGGGGCATACAATGAGCAGTTCTTC. Its protein product is CASSLLGGAYNEQFF. Variable domain in full (rest from reference TRBV28 and TRBJ2-1): DVKVTQSSRYLVKRTGEKVFLECVQDMDHENMFWYRQDPGLGLRLIYFSYDVKMKEKGDIPEGYSVSREKKERFSLILESASTNQTSMYLCASSLLGGAYNEQFFGPGTRLTVL.

The chain is built from TRBV28 and TRBJ1-5, with D perhaps matching TRBD1 (5 bases). The CDR3 loop spans 17 amino acids. Per germline, CDR1 MDHEN and CDR2 SYDVKM. The germline V and J ends were trimmed by 1 base and 4 bases, with 17 bases remaining between them. CDR3 loop: CASSLFGGSRGNQPQHF. The CDR3 DNA sequence: TGTGCCAGCAGTTTATTCGGCGGCAGCCGGGGGAATCAGCCCCAGCATTTT.

The chain carries TRBV5-4 and TRBJ1-4; D is uncertain. This CDR3 spans 15 amino acids. Trimming stripped 0 bases from V and 5 bases from J, with 11 bases between. Germline values: CDR1 SGHNT, CDR2 YYREEE (reference sequence). The CDR3 region is CASSLDGRSNEKLFF. CDR3 nucleotides: TGTGCCAGCAGCTTGGATGGCAGATCGAATGAAAAACTGTTTTTT. Combining the CDR3 with reference TRBV5-4 and TRBJ1-4 gives the whole variable domain ETGVTQSPTHLIKTRGQQVTLRCSSQSGHNTVSWYQQALGQGPQFIFQYYREEENGRGNFPPRFSGLQFPNYSSELNVNALELDDSALYLCASSLDGRSNEKLFFGSGTQLSVL.

Comments on this clone: Distinct nucleotide sequences in the sample also encode this CDR3. This chain links TRBV10-2 with TRBJ1-2, with a possible D match to TRBD1 (6 bases). V lost 3 bases to trimming and J lost 4 bases, with 6 bases between them. The CDR3 is 12 amino acids. CDR1 WSHSY and CDR2 SAAADI come from the germline V gene. CDR3 in DNA: TGCGCCAGCAGTGAAGGGGGCTATGGCTACACCTTC. This codes for CASSEGGYGYTF.

This chain links TRBV2 with TRBJ1-5; 8 nucleotides align to TRBD1. Germline CDR1 reads SNHLY; CDR2 reads FYNNEI. The J segment lost 3 bases and the V segment lost 10 bases, leaving 14 bases of the junction unmatched. This CDR3 region has 16 residues. The DNA for the CDR3 is TGTGCCACTAAGCCCGGGACAGGAGATACCAATCAGCCCCAGCATTTT. Translating it yields CATKPGTGDTNQPQHF.

The chain links TRBV5-4 to TRBJ2-1; 8 nucleotides line up with TRBD1. CDR1 and CDR2 from the germline V gene are SGHNT and YYREEE (reference sequence). With 3 bases clipped from V and 10 bases from J, the junction kept 6 bases outside the gene matches. The CDR3 spans 13 residues. The CDR3 sequence: CASSWPGGGEQFF. As DNA, the CDR3 is TGTGCCAGCAGCTGGCCAGGGGGCGGGGAGCAGTTCTTC.

For this clone: Other DNA sequences of this sample code for an identical CDR3. CDR3 in amino acids: CAWSVGANEKLFF. For the CDR3, the DNA is TGTGCCTGGAGTGTGGGAGCTAATGAAAAACTGTTTTTT. The J gene is TRBJ1-4, the V gene TRBV30; no definite D call. The germline V gene encodes CDR1 GTSNPN and CDR2 SVGIG (reference sequence). The CDR3 has 13 residues. The V and J ends lost 0 bases and 3 bases respectively, with 5 bases between them.

This clone was counted once. V is TRBV14 and J is TRBJ2-3; possible D gene TRBD2, 5 bases. The CDR3 consists of 16 residues. Germline CDR1 and CDR2: SGHDN and FVKESK. V was trimmed by 1 base and J by 2 bases, leaving 13 bases between them. The chain's CDR3 is CASSQGRGTLTDTQYF. As DNA, the CDR3 is TGTGCCAGCAGCCAAGGCCGGGGTACACTCACAGATACGCAGTATTTT.

The chain joins TRBV7-2 to TRBJ2-3; possibly TRBD1 for D (5 bases). Looked up from germline, CDR1 is SGHTA and CDR2 is FQGNSA. Deletions cut 0 bases from V and 0 bases from J, with 7 bases between. This CDR3 is built from 15 residues. CDR3 sequence: CASSLARQSTDTQYF. CDR3 nucleotide sequence: TGTGCCAGCAGCTTAGCCCGACAGAGCACAGATACGCAGTATTTT.

This chain joins TRBV10-3 and TRBJ2-5; D perhaps matches TRBD1 (7 bases). This CDR3 is built from 15 residues. The V and J ends lost 0 bases and 5 bases respectively, with 13 bases between them. Germline-derived CDR1 and CDR2 are ENHRY and SYGVKD. In nucleotides, the CDR3 is TGTGCCATCAGTGAGTCCAGGGGGGTCTGGGAGACCCAGTACTTC. Translating gives CAISESRGVWETQYF.

The chain uses TRBV6-5 and TRBJ2-1, with 10 nucleotides matching TRBD1. CDR1 is MNHEY and CDR2 is SVGAGI in the germline V gene. V lost 6 bases, J lost 4 bases, and 6 bases stayed unmatched. CDR3 length: 15 residues. Here the CDR3 DNA reads TGTGCCAGCAGACCCGGGACAGGGGCATACAATGAGCAGTTCTTC. This codes for CASRPGTGAYNEQFF.

The DNA for the CDR3 is TGTGCCAGCAGTTTATTGGGTAGGGAGGAGACCCAGTACTTC. Translating gives CASSLLGREETQYF. V is TRBV27 and J is TRBJ2-5, with D tentatively TRBD2 (5 bases). This CDR3 has 14 amino acids. Trimming pared 1 base from V and 5 bases from J, leaving 11 bases between. Germline V gene data show CDR1 as MNHEY and CDR2 as SMNVEV (reference sequence).

This chain uses TRBV5-8 with TRBJ2-1; tentative D call: TRBD1 (6 bases). From germline, CDR1 is SGHTS and CDR2 YDEGEE. Trimming cost V 7 bases and J 9 bases, with 23 bases left between them. This CDR3 is 15 amino acids long. The CDR3 nucleotides read TGTGCCAGCGCCCCTGGGACAATAAGGGTTACTGAGCAGTTCTTC. Protein sequence: CASAPGTIRVTEQFF.